The subject of this entry is one T cell receptor (beta chain). Its antigen is as yet unknown. The sample comes from a study of cytomegalovirus exposure and HLA in healthy donors. Broader study findings: As was reported, the classifier diagnosed cytomegalovirus status with high specificity and sensitivity.

The PCR used 60 Vbeta and 13 Jbeta primers. The table came from immunoSEQ multiplex PCR; TCRdb's copy has only in-frame clones and leaves some out. Among hundreds of thousands of clones listed, approximately 83% were seen once. Although they were nominally healthy when sampled, donors likely had unrecorded immune exposures. Germline lookup yields CDR1 SEHNR and CDR2 FQNEAQ (reference sequence). This CDR3 has 14 residues. This sequence was found in a boy between 2 and 10 years old in good health and CMV-seronegative. Sequenced sample: PBMCs. V gene TRBV7-9 combines with J gene TRBJ2-5, with 7 bases fitting TRBD1. The J call may not be correct, given that the DNA end is closer to TRBJ2-7. The chain's CDR3 is CASSIPGQPYEQYF. In DNA form, the CDR3 reads TGTGCCAGCAGCATCCCGGGACAGCCCTACGAGCAGTACTTC.